This entry is about one T cell receptor (beta chain). The target antigen is unknown. The data belong to a study of CXCR3-negative and CXCR3-positive naive CD8 T cells. Findings and limits, study-wide: CXCR3-expressing naive cells carried TRB CDR3s more hydrophobic than those of CXCR3-negative naive cells.

CDR3 length: 15 residues. CDR1 and CDR2 (germline): SGHRS, YFSETQ. It was by 5' RACE with UMI labels that the TRB cDNA libraries were prepared. After re-calling the 5' RACE reads, TCRdb lists one entry per CDR3 protein, DNA absent. This repertoire comprises over 95,000 distinct CDR3 sequences; its ten largest clones make up about 0.34%. This clonotype was obtained from a human donor in good health. Some clones in this sample may be carry-over from other donors' samples. Material for sequencing was naive CXCR3+ CD8+ T cells from blood. Noted subset: CD45RO-CCR7+CD27+CD95- naive CD8+ T cells expressing CXCR3 (TNR3+). The chain carries TRBV5-1 and TRBJ2-3; TCRdb selects TRBD2, and the lack of DNA leaves this call unchecked. The CDR3 spells CASSLAAGGADTQYF.